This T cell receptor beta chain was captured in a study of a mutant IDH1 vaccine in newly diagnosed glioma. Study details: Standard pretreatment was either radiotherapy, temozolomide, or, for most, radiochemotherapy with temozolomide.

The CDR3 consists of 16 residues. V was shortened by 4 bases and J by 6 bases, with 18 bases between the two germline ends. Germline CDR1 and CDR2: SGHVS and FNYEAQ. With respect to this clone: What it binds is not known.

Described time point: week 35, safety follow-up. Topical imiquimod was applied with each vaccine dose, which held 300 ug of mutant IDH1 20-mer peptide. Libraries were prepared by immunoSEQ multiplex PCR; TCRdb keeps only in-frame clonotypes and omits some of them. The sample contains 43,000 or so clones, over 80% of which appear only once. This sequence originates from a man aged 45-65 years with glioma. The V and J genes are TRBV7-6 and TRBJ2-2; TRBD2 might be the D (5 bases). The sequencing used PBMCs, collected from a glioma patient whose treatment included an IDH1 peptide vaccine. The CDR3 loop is CASSSQLMEVSGELFF. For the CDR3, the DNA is TGTGCCAGCAGCTCCCAGCTTATGGAGGTCTCCGGGGAGCTGTTTTTT. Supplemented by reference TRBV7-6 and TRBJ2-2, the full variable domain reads GAGVSQSPRYKVTKRGQDVALRCDPISGHVSLYWYRQALGQGPEFLTYFNYEAQQDKSGLPNDRFSAERPEGSISTLTIQRTEQRDSAMYRCASSSQLMEVSGELFFGEGSRLTVL.